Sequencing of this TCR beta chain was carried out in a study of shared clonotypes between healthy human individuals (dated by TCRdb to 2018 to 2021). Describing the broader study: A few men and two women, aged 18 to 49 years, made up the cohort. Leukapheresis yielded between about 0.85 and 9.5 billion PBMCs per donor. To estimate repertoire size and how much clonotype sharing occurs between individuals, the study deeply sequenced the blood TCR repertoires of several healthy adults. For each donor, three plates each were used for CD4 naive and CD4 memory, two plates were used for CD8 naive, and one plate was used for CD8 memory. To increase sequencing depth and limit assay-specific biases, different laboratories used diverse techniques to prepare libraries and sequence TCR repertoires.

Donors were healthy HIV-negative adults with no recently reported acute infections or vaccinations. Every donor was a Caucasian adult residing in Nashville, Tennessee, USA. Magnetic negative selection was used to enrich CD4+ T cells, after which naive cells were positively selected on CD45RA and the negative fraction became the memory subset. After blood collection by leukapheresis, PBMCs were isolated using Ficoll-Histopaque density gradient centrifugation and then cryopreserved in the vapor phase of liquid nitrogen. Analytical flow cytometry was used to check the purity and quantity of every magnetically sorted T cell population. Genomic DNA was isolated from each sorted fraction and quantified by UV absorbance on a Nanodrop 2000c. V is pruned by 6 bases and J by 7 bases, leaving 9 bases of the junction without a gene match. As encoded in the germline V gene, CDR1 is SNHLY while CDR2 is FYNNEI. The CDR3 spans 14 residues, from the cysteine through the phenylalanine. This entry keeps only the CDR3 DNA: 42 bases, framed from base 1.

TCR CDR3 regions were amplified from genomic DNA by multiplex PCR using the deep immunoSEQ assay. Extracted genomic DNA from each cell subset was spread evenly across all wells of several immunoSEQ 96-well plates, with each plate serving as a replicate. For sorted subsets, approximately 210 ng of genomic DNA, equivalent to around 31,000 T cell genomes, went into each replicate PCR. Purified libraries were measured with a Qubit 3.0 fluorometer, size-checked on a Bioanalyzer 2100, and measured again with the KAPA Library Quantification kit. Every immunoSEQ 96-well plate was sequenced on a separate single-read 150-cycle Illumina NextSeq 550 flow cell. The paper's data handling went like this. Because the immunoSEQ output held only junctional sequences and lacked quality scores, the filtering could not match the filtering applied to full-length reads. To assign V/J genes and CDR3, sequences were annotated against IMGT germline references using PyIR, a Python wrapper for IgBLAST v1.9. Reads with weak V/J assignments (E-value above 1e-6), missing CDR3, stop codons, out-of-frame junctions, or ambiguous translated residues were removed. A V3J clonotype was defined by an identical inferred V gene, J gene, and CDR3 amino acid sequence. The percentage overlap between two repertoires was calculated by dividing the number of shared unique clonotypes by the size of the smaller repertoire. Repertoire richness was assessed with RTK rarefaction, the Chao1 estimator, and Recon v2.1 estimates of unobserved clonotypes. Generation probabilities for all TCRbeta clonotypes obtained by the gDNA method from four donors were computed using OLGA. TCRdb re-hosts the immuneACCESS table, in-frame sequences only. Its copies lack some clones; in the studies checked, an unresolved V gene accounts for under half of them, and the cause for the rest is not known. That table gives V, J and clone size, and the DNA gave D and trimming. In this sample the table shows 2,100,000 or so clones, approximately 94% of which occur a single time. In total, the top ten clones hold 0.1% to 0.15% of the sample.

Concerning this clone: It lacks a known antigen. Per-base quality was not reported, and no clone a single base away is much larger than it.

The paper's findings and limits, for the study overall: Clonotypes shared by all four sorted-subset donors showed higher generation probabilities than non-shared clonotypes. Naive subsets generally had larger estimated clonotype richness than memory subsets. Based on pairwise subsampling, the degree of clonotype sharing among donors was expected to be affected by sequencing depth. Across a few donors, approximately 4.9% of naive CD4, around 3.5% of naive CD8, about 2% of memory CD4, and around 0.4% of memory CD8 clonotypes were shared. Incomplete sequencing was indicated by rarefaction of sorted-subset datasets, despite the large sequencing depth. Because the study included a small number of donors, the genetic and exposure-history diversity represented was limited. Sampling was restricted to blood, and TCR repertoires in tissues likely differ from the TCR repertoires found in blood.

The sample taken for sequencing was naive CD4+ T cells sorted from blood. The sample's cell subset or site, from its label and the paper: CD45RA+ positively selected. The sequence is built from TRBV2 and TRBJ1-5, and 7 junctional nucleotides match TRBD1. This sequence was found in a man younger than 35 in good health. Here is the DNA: TGTGCCAGCAGCGAAACAGGGGTTAACCAGCCCCAGCATTTT. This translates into CASSETGVNQPQHF.